A selection of T cell receptor beta chains follows, all from one sample in a study of CD8 T cells in ankylosing spondylitis. TCRdb analysed the 5' RACE reads with MiXCR anew, one entry per CDR3 protein. The sample carries 650,000 to 800,000 distinct CDR3 sequences, roughly 20% recorded once. Specimen: blood, either unsorted or a sorted T cell fraction (not recorded which). These receptors all stem from a male donor with ankylosing spondylitis. Each CDR3 is given with its conserved first and last residue. The D gene is left open where the match is weak. The size entry is marked missing in some rows and otherwise reads once, few, many or a size class.

j_call v_call d_call clone_size cdr3_nt cdr3_aa
TRBJ2-3 TRBV12-5 - - TGTGCTAGTGGGTTACAGGGAGGGGGCACAGATACGCAGTATTTT CASGLQGGGTDTQYF
TRBJ2-1 TRBV7-9 - - TGTGCCAGCAGCCCCGACAGGGACTGGCAGTTCTTC CASSPDRDWQFF
TRBJ2-5 TRBV2 TRBD2 few TGTGCCAGCAGTGAAGCGGGGACTAGCGGGCAAGAGACCCAGTACTTC CASSEAGTSGQETQYF
TRBJ1-5 TRBV24-1 TRBD1 - TGTGCCACCAGTGGCGGGACAGGGGGTCATCAGCCCCAGCATTTT CATSGGTGGHQPQHF
TRBJ2-3 TRBV11-2 TRBD1 - TGTGCCAGCAGCTTACCGCCGGGACAGAGCACAGATACGCAGTATTTT CASSLPPGQSTDTQYF
TRBJ2-7 TRBV12-3/TRBV12-4 - - TGTGCCAGCAGCCTCTTATGGGGGACCCACGAGCAGTACTTC CASSLLWGTHEQYF
TRBJ1-2 TRBV6-5 TRBD1 - TGTGCCAGCAGTTACGAAACAGGGGGCAGTTATGGCTACACCTTC CASSYETGGSYGYTF
TRBJ2-5 TRBV7-2 - few TGTGCCAGCAGCAGCACGGGAGAGCCCCAGTACTTC CASSSTGEPQYF
TRBJ1-1 TRBV29-1 - few TGCAGCGTTGTATTCGGTACAGGCGGTGGAACTGAAGCTTTCTTT CSVVFGTGGGTEAFF
TRBJ2-7 TRBV12-3/TRBV12-4 - - TGTGCCAGCGCCACAGGGAAGGGAACGGACGAGCAGTACTTC CASATGKGTDEQYF
TRBJ2-5 TRBV12-3/TRBV12-4 - few TGTGCCAGCAGTCCCTCAGGATCGGTTATTGAGACCCAGTACTTC CASSPSGSVIETQYF
TRBJ2-1 TRBV20-1 TRBD2 few TGCAGTGCTAGAGGGGACTACCTTTACAATGAGCAGTTCTTC CSARGDYLYNEQFF
TRBJ1-2 TRBV12-3/TRBV12-4 TRBD1 - TGTGCCAGCAGTATCGACAGGGTTGGCTACACCTTC CASSIDRVGYTF
TRBJ1-1 TRBV20-1 - many TGCAGTGCTAGACCAGGGGTTGGGCACACTGAAGCTTTCTTT CSARPGVGHTEAFF
TRBJ2-1 TRBV28 TRBD1 - TGTGCCACCCGAGGGGCGGCAGGGGGAGTGTCCTACAATGAGCAGTTCTTC CATRGAAGGVSYNEQFF
TRBJ1-2 TRBV4-1 - - TGCGCCAGCAGCCAAGAGTACAGCGGTAGTGGCTACACCTTC CASSQEYSGSGYTF
TRBJ1-5 TRBV29-1 - - TGCAGCGTTGCGACGGGTAATCAGCCCCAGCATTTT CSVATGNQPQHF
TRBJ2-7 TRBV2 - once TGTGCCAGCAAAACGGATCCGGATACCGAGCAGTACTTC CASKTDPDTEQYF
TRBJ2-5 TRBV20-1 - - TGCAGTGCGGGGGGGACAGGAGGTGGGGAGACCCAGTACTTC CSAGGTGGGETQYF
TRBJ2-7 TRBV4-1 TRBD1 - TGCGCCAGCAGCGGTAGGACAGGGCATGGCGAGCAGTACTTC CASSGRTGHGEQYF
TRBJ1-2 TRBV5-1 - few TGCGCCAGCAGCTTGGGAACAAATGGCTACACCTTC CASSLGTNGYTF
TRBJ1-1 TRBV6-5 - - TGTGCCAGCAGTTATGAGGGGGGCCGGGGCACTGAAGCTTTCTTT CASSYEGGRGTEAFF
TRBJ2-7 TRBV12-3/TRBV12-4 - few TGTGCCAGCAGTACCGTTTTGTACGAGCAGTACTTC CASSTVLYEQYF
TRBJ1-1 TRBV5-1 - few TGCGCCAGCAGCTTGTGGGGACCCGGGAGACCTGAAGCTTTCTTT CASSLWGPGRPEAFF
TRBJ2-7 TRBV5-1 TRBD1 few TGCGCCAGCAGCTTGGGACAGGGGGCGTTCTACGAGCAGTACTTC CASSLGQGAFYEQYF
TRBJ2-1 TRBV5-1 - - TGCGCCAGCAGTCCAGCCGAGGTGAACGAGCAGTTCTTC CASSPAEVNEQFF
TRBJ2-1 TRBV24-1 TRBD2 - TGTGCCACCAGTGGCGCGGGAGGGAGCTCCTACAATGAGCAGTTCTTC CATSGAGGSSYNEQFF
TRBJ2-7 TRBV5-1 - few TGCGCCAGCAGCTTGGCCGAAGGGCAGACCTACGAGCAGTACTTC CASSLAEGQTYEQYF
TRBJ2-3 TRBV29-1 TRBD2 - TGCAGCGGTAACGGACTAGCGACAGATACGCAGTATTTT CSGNGLATDTQYF